One sample yielded the 20 T cell receptor beta chains listed below, sequenced in a study of blood T cell repertoires in COVID-19. TCRdb's table, derived via immunoSEQ multiplex PCR, lists solely in-frame clones and lacks some. The sample holds approximately 270,000 clones; around 84% are singletons and the top ten take more than 1.5%. Specimen: PBMCs or T cells enriched from blood (not recorded which). Source of these receptors: a man aged 35 to 55 who had recovered from COVID-19.

The chain recombines TRBV30 with TRBJ1-2, with D maybe TRBD1 (5 bases). Germline-derived CDR1 and CDR2 are GTSNPN and SVGIG (reference sequence). V was trimmed by 0 bases and J by 4 bases, leaving 12 bases between them. The CDR3 sequence is 14 residues long. The CDR3 loop reads CAWSVPGLGYGYTF. CDR3 DNA: TGTGCCTGGAGTGTACCAGGGTTGGGCTATGGCTACACCTTC.

This sequence joins TRBV28 and TRBJ1-5; 7 bases match TRBD1. CDR3 length: 14 amino acids. V lost 6 bases, J lost 1 base, and 3 bases stayed unmatched. Germline loops: CDR1 MDHEN, CDR2 SYDVKM. CDR3 coding DNA: TGTGCCAGCAGACAACAGGGGAGCAATCAGCCCCAGCATTTT. It specifies CASRQQGSNQPQHF.

This sequence joins TRBV20-1 and TRBJ1-1; TRBD1 is a possible D gene (6 bases). This CDR3 is built from 11 residues. V lost 1 base and J lost 7, with 7 bases in between. Germline V lookup: CDR1 DFQATT, CDR2 SNEGSKA (reference sequence). Here the CDR3 reads CSARGTVEAFF. The CDR3 DNA sequence: TGCAGTGCTAGAGGGACAGTTGAAGCTTTCTTT.

The chain employs TRBV3-1 (or the pseudogene TRBV3-2) and TRBJ1-4, with D unclear. V was shortened by 4 bases and J by 0 bases, with 12 bases between the two germline ends. The CDR3 sequence is 16 residues long. The germline CDR1 and CDR2 sequences are LGHDT and YNNKEL (reference sequence). In DNA form, the CDR3 reads TGTGCCAGCAGCCCGTCCCCAGTTGCAACTAATGAAAAACTGTTTTTT. Amino acids: CASSPSPVATNEKLFF.

The V call is TRBV6-6, the J call TRBJ1-5, with a weak D call TRBD1 (6 bases). The ends were cut back, 2 bases at V and 8 bases at J, with 13 bases in the middle. The CDR3 length is 14 residues. Germline V gene sequence: CDR1 MNHNY, CDR2 SVGAGI (reference sequence). The CDR3 reads CASSYRDRQEPQHF. Written as DNA, the CDR3 is TGTGCCAGCAGTTACCGAGACAGGCAGGAGCCCCAGCATTTT.

This chain connects TRBV18 to TRBJ1-2; maybe TRBD1 (6 bases). CDR3 length: 14 amino acids. Trimming cost V 1 base and J 8 bases, with 14 bases left between them. Per the germline V gene, CDR1 is KGHSH and CDR2 is LQKENI. The CDR3 loop reads CASSPRGQDGGYTF. DNA for the CDR3: TGTGCCAGCTCACCACGGGGGCAAGATGGGGGCTACACCTTC.

The CDR3 region is CASSVLQDTTGELFF. The CDR3 DNA follows: TGTGCCAGTAGTGTTTTACAGGACACCACCGGGGAGCTGTTTTTT. V and J are TRBV19 and TRBJ2-2; tentatively, D is TRBD1 (5 bases). There are 15 residues in the CDR3. The V and J ends lost 5 bases and 4 bases respectively, with 14 bases between them. Germline CDR1 is LNHDA and CDR2 is SQIVND (reference sequence).

This chain uses TRBV7-9 with TRBJ2-3; 7 bases are shared with TRBD1. V gave up 5 bases and J gave up 0 bases; unmatched junction bases: 8. Germline lookup yields CDR1 SEHNR and CDR2 FQNEAQ (reference sequence). CDR3 length: 16 residues. CDR3 amino acids: CASSTYRGGSTDTQYF. CDR3 in DNA: TGTGCCAGCAGCACTTACAGGGGCGGTAGCACAGATACGCAGTATTTT.

V is TRBV5-1 and J is TRBJ1-3; a weak D match, TRBD1 (5 bases). V lost 0 bases and J lost 9, with 16 bases in between. The germline V gene has CDR1 SGHRS and CDR2 YFSETQ. This CDR3 contains 15 residues. CDR3 sequence (DNA): TGCGCCAGCAGCTTGGTCCCGGGACCGGAGGGCACCATATATTTT. Amino acids: CASSLVPGPEGTIYF.

V gene TRBV7-2 combines with J gene TRBJ2-2, with 11 positions matching TRBD2. The CDR3 totals 17 residues. Germline V gene data show CDR1 as SGHTA and CDR2 as FQGNSA. Unmatched junction bases numbered 11, after V lost 5 bases and J lost 6 bases. The CDR3 DNA reads as TGTGCCAGCAGCCGTAGCGGGGGGGCCGGTGTTTCCGGGGAGCTGTTTTTT. The encoded protein is CASSRSGGAGVSGELFF.

The sample holds a few counts of this clone. The chain is built from TRBV13 and TRBJ2-1; no clear D. The germline CDR1 and CDR2 sequences are PRHDT and FYEKMQ (reference sequence). CDR3 length: 15 residues. With 1 base removed from V and 2 bases from J, the gap between germline ends came to 9 bases. The CDR3 DNA reads TGTGCCAGCAGCTTAGAAACTACCCCCTACAATGAGCAGTTCTTC. Its translation: CASSLETTPYNEQFF.

In its sample, this clone was seen many times. This rearrangement joins TRBV3-1 (or the pseudogene TRBV3-2) to TRBJ1-5, with D unresolved. CDR1 is LGHDT, CDR2 YNNKEL, per germline (reference sequence). The CDR3 sequence is 12 residues long. Trimming pared 6 bases from V and 0 bases from J, leaving 3 bases between. This chain's CDR3 is CASSLSNQPQHF. Here the CDR3 DNA reads TGTGCCAGCAGTCTTAGCAATCAGCCCCAGCATTTT.

The chain uses TRBV5-1 and TRBJ2-5; the D gene is possibly TRBD1 (6 bases). The CDR3 length is 15 residues. The V gene lost 3 bases and the J gene lost 0 bases, with 12 bases spanning the gap. Germline assignment: CDR1 SGHRS and CDR2 YFSETQ. The CDR3 loop reads CASSSLTGYQETQYF. The DNA of the CDR3 is TGCGCCAGCAGCTCACTAACAGGGTACCAAGAGACCCAGTACTTC. Combining the CDR3 with reference TRBV5-1 and TRBJ2-5 gives the whole variable domain KAGVTQTPRYLIKTRGQQVTLSCSPISGHRSVSWYQQTPGQGLQFLFEYFSETQRNKGNFPGRFSGRQFSNSRSEMNVSTLELGDSALYLCASSSLTGYQETQYFGPGTRLLVL.

The rearrangement links TRBV3-1 (or the pseudogene TRBV3-2) to TRBJ2-1; D might be TRBD1 (5 bases). Germline CDR1 reads LGHDT; CDR2 reads YNNKEL (reference sequence). CDR3 length equals 16 residues. The V end lost 5 bases, the J end lost 7 bases, and 21 bases lay between the germline ends. The CDR3 loop is CASSLSTGFVTNEQFF. In nucleotides, the CDR3 is TGTGCCAGCAGCTTATCTACAGGTTTCGTTACGAATGAGCAGTTCTTC.

The V gene is TRBV18, the J gene TRBJ2-1; D may be TRBD1 (5 bases). Between the trimmed V and J ends, which lost 1 base and 6 bases, there was a span of 10 bases. This CDR3 is 14 amino acids long. Per the germline V gene, CDR1 is KGHSH and CDR2 is LQKENI. CDR3 sequence reads: CASSPQGQGNEQFF. The DNA of the CDR3 is TGTGCCAGCTCACCACAGGGTCAGGGCAATGAGCAGTTCTTC.

The chain employs TRBV2 and TRBJ1-2; D perhaps matches TRBD1 (5 bases). CDR1 and CDR2 from the germline V gene are SNHLY and FYNNEI. CDR3 size: 15 residues. Trimming stripped 4 bases from V and 8 bases from J, with 20 bases between. CDR3 sequence: CASSVSDSNQEGYTF. CDR3 DNA sequence: TGTGCCAGCAGTGTCTCAGACAGTAACCAGGAGGGCTACACCTTC.

The rearrangement uses TRBV5-4 and TRBJ2-5; 9 nucleotides align to TRBD1. The ends lost 4 bases at V and 5 bases at J; junction bases unmatched: 9. Germline values: CDR1 SGHNT, CDR2 YYREEE (reference sequence). This CDR3 region has 15 residues. CDR3 DNA sequence: TGTGCCAGCAGCACGCAACAGGGGGCCGAGGAGACCCAGTACTTC. This codes for CASSTQQGAEETQYF.

This chain links TRBV27 with TRBJ1-4; 8 nucleotides match TRBD1. J lost 10 bases, V lost 8 bases, and 18 bases had no gene match. CDR3 size: 16 residues. Germline values: CDR1 MNHEY, CDR2 SMNVEV (reference sequence). The DNA for the CDR3 is TGTGCCAGCGCCGCCAATCCAGGGGGCGGGGTGGCAAAACTGTTTTTT. It translates to CASAANPGGGVAKLFF. Supplemented by reference TRBV27 and TRBJ1-4, the full variable domain reads EAQVTQNPRYLITVTGKKLTVTCSQNMNHEYMSWYRQDPGLGLRQIYYSMNVEVTDKGDVPEGYKVSRKEKRNFPLILESPSPNQTSLYFCASAANPGGGVAKLFFGSGTQLSVL.

J is TRBJ1-6 and V is TRBV5-1; D may be TRBD1 (5 bases). The V end was cut by 0 bases, the J end by 10 bases, with 14 bases between. The CDR3 totals 15 residues. Germline V gives CDR1 SGHRS, CDR2 YFSETQ. CDR3 sequence: CASSLGRQSQSPLHF. DNA of the CDR3: TGCGCCAGCAGCTTGGGGAGACAGTCTCAATCACCCCTCCACTTT.

J is TRBJ2-5 and V is TRBV27; 7 nucleotides agree with TRBD1. Looked up from germline, CDR1 is MNHEY and CDR2 is SMNVEV (reference sequence). Trimming removed 2 bases from V and 4 bases from J; junction bases left unmatched: 4. The CDR3 totals 14 residues. The CDR3: CASSLDRVGETQYF. DNA of the CDR3: TGTGCCAGCAGTTTAGACAGGGTCGGAGAGACCCAGTACTTC.